This note documents a single T cell receptor (beta chain) sequence. Antigen specificity is unknown. The data belong to a study of cytomegalovirus exposure and HLA in healthy donors. Study-level points and caveats: Within an earlier analysis, most TCR beta V segments proved productive either about 87% or about 30% of the time. As a later analysis showed, several of the most significant clusters appeared to be linked to common viral pathogens. Whilst most TCR sequences proved rare, a subset of public TCRs occurred across many donors.

Germline values: CDR1 MNHEY, CDR2 SMNVEV (reference sequence). Trimming removed 6 bases from V and 1 base from J; junction bases left unmatched: 2. There are 14 residues in the CDR3. PCR involved 60 Vbeta and 13 Jbeta primers. This table comes from immunoSEQ multiplex PCR, and its TCRdb copy is limited to in-frame clones, with some not included. This sample has some 97,000 clones, with around 82% found just once. V gene TRBV27 combines with J gene TRBJ1-5, with 8 bases aligning to TRBD1. This TCR came from a woman between 50 and 59 years old in good health and CMV-seropositive. The sequencing input was PBMCs. This CDR3 is CASRQGASNQPQHF. The CDR3 bases are TGTGCCAGCAGGCAGGGGGCGAGCAATCAGCCCCAGCATTTT.